Presented here are 28 T cell receptor beta chains from one specimen sequenced in a study of blood T cell repertoires in COVID-19. Sequencing used immunoSEQ multiplex PCR; TCRdb keeps in-frame clones, though not all of them. The table lists some 290,000 clones, 85% to 95% of them singletons. Sequenced: PBMCs or T cells enriched from blood (not recorded which). These TCRs come from a woman in her twenties or thirties who had been exposed to COVID-19.

The table lists this clone with a count of one. The chain links TRBV19 to TRBJ1-1; no clear D. Germline V CDR1 and CDR2: LNHDA, SQIVND (reference sequence). This CDR3 region has 16 residues. Trimming left V 7 bases short and J 1 base short, with 19 bases between. CDR3 sequence (DNA): TGTGCCAGTACGCGATGGAGGACGGAGGGGAACACTGAAGCTTTCTTT. This gives the protein CASTRWRTEGNTEAFF.

The chain has TRBV19 and TRBJ1-6; 7 bases align to TRBD1. From germline, CDR1 is LNHDA and CDR2 SQIVND (reference sequence). The V gene end was trimmed by 5 bases and the J gene end by 5 bases; junction bases not matched to a gene: 6. The CDR3 has 15 residues. Here the CDR3 DNA reads TGTGCCAGTAGTCCGGGGACAGTAAATAATTCACCCCTCCACTTT. Its protein is CASSPGTVNNSPLHF.

V is TRBV23-1 and J is TRBJ2-7; TRBD2 is a possible D gene (6 bases). TRBV23-1 is designated an ORF whose function remains uncertain. The germline V and J ends were trimmed by 2 bases and 12 bases, with 23 bases remaining between them. There are 15 residues in the CDR3. The DNA for the CDR3 is TGCGCCAGCAGTCAAGGTAAAGGGTGGGGGGTGTTTCGGTACTTC. Translation gives CASSQGKGWGVFRYF.

The chain couples TRBV3-1 (or the pseudogene TRBV3-2) to TRBJ1-6, with a possible D match to TRBD1 (6 bases). The length of the CDR3 is 17 residues. Germline-derived CDR1 and CDR2 are LGHDT and YNNKEL (reference sequence). Trimming took off 5 bases at V and 9 bases at J, with 23 bases between the two ends. The CDR3 protein is CASSEANRARLSSPLHF. CDR3 in DNA: TGTGCCAGCAGCGAAGCCAACAGGGCTAGGTTGAGTTCACCCCTCCACTTT.

The chain combines TRBV5-6 with TRBJ2-2; 12 bases are shared with TRBD2. V gave up 2 bases and J gave up 1 base; unmatched junction bases: 0. CDR1 SGHDT and CDR2 YYEEEE come from the germline V gene. The CDR3 runs 16 residues. The CDR3 region has the DNA TGTGCCAGCAGCTTACTAGCGGGGGGGAACACCGGGGAGCTGTTTTTT. Protein product: CASSLLAGGNTGELFF.

The chain combines TRBV7-9 with TRBJ1-6; D call uncertain. CDR3 size: 14 residues. With 5 bases removed from V and 5 bases from J, the gap between germline ends came to 10 bases. Germline values: CDR1 SEHNR, CDR2 FQNEAQ (reference sequence). CDR3 sequence reads: CASSRRKDNSPLHF. CDR3 DNA sequence: TGTGCCAGCAGCCGCAGGAAAGATAATTCACCCCTCCACTTT.

The genes are TRBV6-5 and TRBJ1-2; 7 bases match TRBD1. CDR3 length equals 15 residues. V was clipped by 5 bases and J by 5 bases; unmatched bases: 11. Germline V gives CDR1 MNHEY, CDR2 SVGAGI. The CDR3 DNA reads TGTGCCAGCAGTCCCGTCCCCAGGGGGGAATATGGCTACACCTTC. Amino acids: CASSPVPRGEYGYTF.

The V and J genes are TRBV18 and TRBJ2-5; possibly TRBD2 for D (5 bases). Per germline, CDR1 KGHSH and CDR2 LQKENI. This CDR3 comprises 12 residues. Trimming took 6 bases from V and 4 from J, leaving 9 bases between them. The CDR3, as DNA: TGTGCCAGCTCCCCCGAGGGAGAGACCCAGTACTTC. This sequence encodes CASSPEGETQYF.

The J gene is TRBJ1-1, the V gene TRBV19, with 7 bases identical to TRBD1. This CDR3 spans 13 amino acids. V shed 11 bases and J 1 base; nucleotides not matched to a gene: 7. The germline V gene encodes CDR1 LNHDA and CDR2 SQIVND (reference sequence). The CDR3 DNA sequence: TGTGCCTCAAGGGGGCAAACGAACACTGAAGCTTTCTTT. Amino acids: CASRGQTNTEAFF. Combining the CDR3 with reference TRBV19 and TRBJ1-1 gives the whole variable domain DGGITQSPKYLFRKEGQNVTLSCEQNLNHDAMYWYRQDPGQGLRLIYYSQIVNDFQKGDIAEGYSVSREKKESFPLTVTSAQKNPTAFYLCASRGQTNTEAFFGQGTRLTVV.

Only one count was recorded for this clone. This chain links TRBV6-2 or TRBV6-3 with TRBJ1-2; 11 bases align to TRBD1. CDR3 length: 15 residues. V was pared by 2 bases and J by 8 bases, with 7 bases of the junction left unmatched. Germline V gene sequence: CDR1 MNHEY, CDR2 SVGEGT. CDR3 bases: TGTGCCAGCAGTTACATGGACAGGGGGCGCGGAGGCTACACCTTC. It yields the protein CASSYMDRGRGGYTF.

The rearrangement links TRBV21-1 to TRBJ1-3; TRBD1, the D gene given by the table, was not confirmed from the DNA. TRBV21-1 is recorded as a pseudogene. This CDR3 region has 14 residues. CDR3 region: CASSKGRSINTIYF. Here the CDR3 DNA reads TGTGCCAGCAGCAAAGGTCGCAGTATAAACACCATATATTTT.

The V and J genes are TRBV12-3 or TRBV12-4 and TRBJ1-4, with D maybe TRBD1 (6 bases). The CDR3 totals 13 residues. V lost 3 bases, J lost 5 bases, and 7 bases lay in between. CDR3 nucleotides: TGTGCCAGCAGTTTTCAGGGGAATGAAAAACTGTTTTTT. This codes for CASSFQGNEKLFF.

In nucleotides, the CDR3 is TGTGCCAGCAGCGTAGGGGCTAGCGGCAGAACGAACACCGGGGAGCTGTTTTTT. Amino acids: CASSVGASGRTNTGELFF. V is TRBV9 and J is TRBJ2-2, with 7 bases that match TRBD2. This CDR3 has 18 amino acids. The ends lost 0 bases at V and 0 bases at J; junction bases unmatched: 8. CDR1 is SGDLS and CDR2 is YYNGEE in the germline V gene.

CDR3 nucleotides: TGCGCCAGCAGCCAAGTGGGGGGGTTGCAGCACAATGAGCAGTTCTTC. Its translation: CASSQVGGLQHNEQFF. The V call is TRBV4-3, the J call TRBJ2-1, with 7 bases that match TRBD2. This CDR3 is built from 16 residues. Trimming took 1 base from V and 5 from J; bases not matched to a gene: 8. Germline loops: CDR1 LGHNA, CDR2 YSLEER.

The gene calls are TRBV7-9 and TRBJ1-1; no definite D call. Germline values: CDR1 SEHNR, CDR2 FQNEAQ (reference sequence). The CDR3 is made up of 12 amino acids. Trimming removed 5 bases at V and 2 bases at J, with 6 bases between. The CDR3 here is CASSPTNTEAFF. In DNA, the CDR3 is TGTGCCAGCAGCCCCACAAACACTGAAGCTTTCTTT.

CDR3 DNA: TGCGCCAGCAGCCACGGGCCGGCGGGGGCGAGCACAGATACGCAGTATTTT. Translated, it gives CASSHGPAGASTDTQYF. The chain combines TRBV4-1 with TRBJ2-3; D is possibly TRBD2 (7 bases). CDR3 length: 17 amino acids. V dropped 3 bases and J dropped 0 bases, with 16 bases sitting between them. CDR1 is MGHRA, CDR2 YSYEKL, per germline.

This clone was detected only once. The rearrangement uses TRBV6-5 and TRBJ1-2; no clear D gene. The CDR3 is 13 residues long. V lost 6 bases and J lost 4, with 12 bases in between. Per the germline V gene, CDR1 is MNHEY and CDR2 is SVGAGI. This CDR3 is CASSPTNSYGYTF. CDR3 sequence (DNA): TGTGCCAGCAGCCCGACAAACTCCTATGGCTACACCTTC.

This chain connects TRBV6-1 to TRBJ2-5; 8 bases are shared with TRBD2. V lost 2 bases and J lost 1; bases outside the gene matches: 6. CDR1 and CDR2 (germline): MNHNS, SASEGT. CDR3 size: 16 residues. CDR3 sequence reads: CASSEWSGGLQETQYF. CDR3 in DNA: TGTGCCAGCAGTGAATGGAGCGGGGGCCTCCAAGAGACCCAGTACTTC.

The V gene is TRBV5-4, the J gene TRBJ2-5, with D possibly being TRBD1 (5 bases). V lost 0 bases and J 5 bases, leaving 17 bases between the germline ends. Per the germline V gene, CDR1 is SGHNT and CDR2 is YYREEE (reference sequence). The CDR3 covers 16 residues. As DNA, the CDR3 is TGTGCCAGCAGCTTGGCCAGGTGGGGCACTACGGAGACCCAGTACTTC. It yields the protein CASSLARWGTTETQYF. Based on the CDR3 plus reference TRBV5-4 and TRBJ2-5, the full variable domain is ETGVTQSPTHLIKTRGQQVTLRCSSQSGHNTVSWYQQALGQGPQFIFQYYREEENGRGNFPPRFSGLQFPNYSSELNVNALELDDSALYLCASSLARWGTTETQYFGPGTRLLVL.

J is TRBJ1-6 and V is TRBV3-1 (or the pseudogene TRBV3-2); D is uncertain. V was shortened by 1 base and J by 14 bases, with 12 bases between the two germline ends. This CDR3 has 13 amino acids. Germline CDR1 LGHDT, CDR2 YNNKEL (reference sequence). The CDR3: CASSQVVYGALHF. The CDR3 coding sequence is TGTGCCAGCAGCCAAGTGGTCTACGGGGCCCTCCACTTT.

The genes are TRBV11-2 and TRBJ2-7, with 7 bases lining up with TRBD2. V shed 0 bases, J shed 2 bases, and the junction held 13 bases outside the gene matches. The length of the CDR3 is 18 residues. CDR1 and CDR2 (germline): SGHAT, FQNNGV. The CDR3 nucleotides are TGTGCCAGCAGCTTAGACATTCGGGGGGTAAAAGGCCCCTACGAGCAGTACTTC. Residues: CASSLDIRGVKGPYEQYF.

This chain joins TRBV7-6 and TRBJ2-6, with TRBD1 matching 7 bases. Germline V gene sequence: CDR1 SGHVS, CDR2 FNYEAQ. With 4 bases clipped from V and 0 bases from J, the junction kept 12 bases outside the gene matches. The CDR3 length is 19 residues. CDR3 coding DNA: TGTGCCAGCAGCTCGGGACAGAGCCTTGCCCTCTCTGGGGCCAACGTCCTGACTTTC. Translating gives CASSSGQSLALSGANVLTF.

The chain combines TRBV5-6 with TRBJ2-1; D possibly corresponds to TRBD2 (7 bases). Germline CDR1 SGHDT, CDR2 YYEEEE. CDR3 length: 12 residues. V was cut by 0 bases and J by 16 bases, with 14 bases left in between. The CDR3, as DNA: TGTGCCAGCAGCTTGGGAAGGGGGGGCCCCTTCTTC. Residues: CASSLGRGGPFF.

This chain connects TRBV19 to TRBJ1-2, with 12 bases matching TRBD1. Per germline, CDR1 LNHDA and CDR2 SQIVND (reference sequence). The length of the CDR3 is 14 residues. V shed 6 bases and J 7 bases; nucleotides not matched to a gene: 6. CDR3: CASSRGQGAAGYTF. The CDR3 nucleotides read TGTGCCAGTAGCAGGGGACAGGGGGCCGCTGGCTACACCTTC. Full variable domain (outside the CDR3, taken from reference TRBV19 and TRBJ1-2): DGGITQSPKYLFRKEGQNVTLSCEQNLNHDAMYWYRQDPGQGLRLIYYSQIVNDFQKGDIAEGYSVSREKKESFPLTVTSAQKNPTAFYLCASSRGQGAAGYTFGSGTRLTVV.

The chain carries TRBV9 and TRBJ2-7, with a possible D match to TRBD2 (6 bases). The CDR3 runs to 15 residues. Per germline, CDR1 SGDLS and CDR2 YYNGEE. V shed 4 bases and J shed 2 bases, with 16 bases lying between them. CDR3 residues: CASSPLGGTTYEQYF. The CDR3, as DNA: TGTGCCAGCAGCCCCCTCGGGGGTACTACCTACGAGCAGTACTTC.

V gene TRBV30 combines with J gene TRBJ1-3; D is undetermined. Germline CDR1 is GTSNPN and CDR2 is SVGIG (reference sequence). The germline V and J ends were trimmed by 1 base and 1 base, with 11 bases remaining between them. The CDR3 is made up of 15 amino acids. The CDR3 DNA reads TGTGCCTGGAGTGGGGCAATCCGTTCTGGAAACACCATATATTTT. As protein: CAWSGAIRSGNTIYF.

The rearrangement uses TRBV5-5 and TRBJ1-2; TRBD1 aligns across 9 bases. V lost 0 bases and J lost 5; bases outside the gene matches: 2. The CDR3 is made up of 14 amino acids. Germline loops: CDR1 SGHKS, CDR2 YYEKEE (reference sequence). The CDR3 nucleotides are TGTGCCAGCAGCTTGGGGACAGGGGTTTATGGCTACACCTTC. Translation: CASSLGTGVYGYTF.

This chain joins TRBV5-1 and TRBJ2-5, with 8 bases fitting TRBD2. V lost 0 bases, J lost 1 base, and 2 bases stayed unmatched. This CDR3 is built from 15 residues. The germline gives CDR1 SGHRS, CDR2 YFSETQ. In DNA form, the CDR3 reads TGCGCCAGCAGCTTGGCGGGGGGGACCCAAGAGACCCAGTACTTC. This gives the protein CASSLAGGTQETQYF.